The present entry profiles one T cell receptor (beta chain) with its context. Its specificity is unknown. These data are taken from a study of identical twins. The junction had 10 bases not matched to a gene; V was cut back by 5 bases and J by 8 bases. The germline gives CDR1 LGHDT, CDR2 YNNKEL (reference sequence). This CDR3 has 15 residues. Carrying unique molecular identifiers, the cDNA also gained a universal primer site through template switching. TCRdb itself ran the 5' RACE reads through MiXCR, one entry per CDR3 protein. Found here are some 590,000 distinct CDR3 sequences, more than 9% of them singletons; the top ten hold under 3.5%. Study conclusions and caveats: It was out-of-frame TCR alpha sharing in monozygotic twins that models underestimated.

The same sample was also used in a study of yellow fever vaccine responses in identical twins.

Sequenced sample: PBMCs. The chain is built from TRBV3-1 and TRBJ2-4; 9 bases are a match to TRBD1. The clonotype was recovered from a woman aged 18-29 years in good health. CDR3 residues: CASSEGSGQGYIQYF. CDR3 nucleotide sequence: TGTGCCAGCAGCGAAGGCTCTGGACAGGGGTACATTCAGTACTTC. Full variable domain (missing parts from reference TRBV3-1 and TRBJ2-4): DTAVSQTPKYLVTQMGNDKSIKCEQNLGHDTMYWYKQDSKKFLKIMFSYNNKELIINETVPNRFSPKSPDKAHLNLHINSLELGDSAVYFCASSEGSGQGYIQYFGAGTRLSVL.